This record looks at one TCR beta chain sequence and its context. Sequenced by immunoSEQ multiplex PCR; TCRdb stores in-frame clones only, minus some. The profile shows 250,000 or so clones, around 93% of them singletons. This sample was taken from a study of blood T cell repertoires in COVID-19. Within the 2 weeks before study entry, each person in the exposed group met a COVID-19 case. The V end was cut by 0 bases, the J end by 8 bases, with 11 bases between. The CDR3 has 13 amino acids. Germline V gives CDR1 SGHNT, CDR2 YYREEE (reference sequence). The chain combines TRBV5-4 with TRBJ1-2; D is perhaps TRBD1 (5 bases). This receptor was identified in a man in his forties who had been exposed to COVID-19. Sequences were obtained from PBMCs or T cells enriched from blood (not recorded which). The CDR3 DNA follows: TGTGCCAGCAGCTTGGCAGGGATCGACGGCTACACCTTC. Residues: CASSLAGIDGYTF.